This TCR beta chain was identified during a study of identical twins. MiXCR, applied by TCRdb to the 5' RACE reads, yields one record per CDR3 protein. The profile shows 200,000 to 250,000 distinct CDR3 sequences, more than 12% of them singletons. The origin of this receptor is a woman between 18 and 30 years old in good health. Input material: memory (CD45RO+) T cells sorted from blood.

The CDR3 region is CASSSPGLSSSYNEQFF. In DNA, the CDR3 is TGTGCCAGCAGCTCGCCGGGACTAAGTAGCTCCTACAATGAGCAGTTCTTC. The chain uses TRBV7-2 and TRBJ2-1, with 7 bases fitting TRBD2. This CDR3 is 17 amino acids long. The V segment lost 4 bases and the J segment 0 bases; nucleotides outside the gene matches: 9. Germline assignment: CDR1 SGHTA and CDR2 FQGNSA. Looking up the rest from reference TRBV7-2 and TRBJ2-1 gives the full variable domain: GAGVSQSPSNKVTEKGKDVELRCDPISGHTALYWYRQSLGQGLEFLIYFQGNSAPDKSGLPSDRFSAERTGGSVSTLTIQRTQQEDSAVYLCASSSPGLSSSYNEQFFGPGTRLTVL.